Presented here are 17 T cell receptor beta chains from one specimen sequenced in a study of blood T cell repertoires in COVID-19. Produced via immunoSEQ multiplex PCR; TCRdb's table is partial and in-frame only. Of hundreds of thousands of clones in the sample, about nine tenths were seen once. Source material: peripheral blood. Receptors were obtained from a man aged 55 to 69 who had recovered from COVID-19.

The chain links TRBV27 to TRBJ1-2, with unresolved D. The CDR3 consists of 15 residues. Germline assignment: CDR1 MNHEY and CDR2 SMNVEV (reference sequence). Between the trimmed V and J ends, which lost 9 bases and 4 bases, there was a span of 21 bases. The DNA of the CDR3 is TGTGCCAGGATCTTCCGGGGAGGTTGTTCCTATGGCTACACCTTC. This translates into CARIFRGGCSYGYTF.

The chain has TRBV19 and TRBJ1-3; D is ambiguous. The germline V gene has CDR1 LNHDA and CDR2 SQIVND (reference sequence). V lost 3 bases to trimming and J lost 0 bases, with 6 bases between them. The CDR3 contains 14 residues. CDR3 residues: CASSIAVSGNTIYF. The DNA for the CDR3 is TGTGCCAGTAGTATTGCGGTCTCTGGAAACACCATATATTTT.

The CDR3 sequence: CASSFLPPSGTYNEQFF. The CDR3 nucleotides are TGTGCCAGCAGCTTCTTACCGCCTTCGGGGACCTACAATGAGCAGTTCTTC. The chain employs TRBV5-5 and TRBJ2-1; D perhaps matches TRBD2 (5 bases). The ends were cut back, 2 bases at V and 2 bases at J, with 17 bases in the middle. The CDR3 is 17 residues long. Germline CDR1 and CDR2: SGHKS and YYEKEE (reference sequence). Full variable domain (rest looked up from reference TRBV5-5 and TRBJ2-1): DAGVTQSPTHLIKTRGQQVTLRCSPISGHKSVSWYQQVLGQGPQFIFQYYEKEERGRGNFPDRFSARQFPNYSSELNVNALLLGDSALYLCASSFLPPSGTYNEQFFGPGTRLTVL.

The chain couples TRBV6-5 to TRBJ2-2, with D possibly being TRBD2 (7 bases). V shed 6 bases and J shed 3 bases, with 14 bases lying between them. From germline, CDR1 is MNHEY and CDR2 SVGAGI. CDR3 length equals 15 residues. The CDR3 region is CASSLADSYTGELFF. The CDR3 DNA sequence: TGTGCCAGCAGCCTAGCGGACAGTTACACCGGGGAGCTGTTTTTT.

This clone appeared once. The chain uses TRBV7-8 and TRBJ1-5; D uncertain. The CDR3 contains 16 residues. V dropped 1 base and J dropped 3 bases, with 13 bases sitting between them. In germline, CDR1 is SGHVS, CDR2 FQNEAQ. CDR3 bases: TGTGCCAGCAGCTTAGAAGGCAGGATGATCAATCAGCCCCAGCATTTT. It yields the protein CASSLEGRMINQPQHF.

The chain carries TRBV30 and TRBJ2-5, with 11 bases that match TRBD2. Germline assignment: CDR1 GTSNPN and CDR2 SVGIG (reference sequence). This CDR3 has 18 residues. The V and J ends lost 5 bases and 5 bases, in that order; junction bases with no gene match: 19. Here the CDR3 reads CAWRGVSIAGGLGETQYF. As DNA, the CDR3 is TGTGCCTGGCGGGGGGTCTCTATAGCGGGAGGGCTGGGGGAGACCCAGTACTTC.

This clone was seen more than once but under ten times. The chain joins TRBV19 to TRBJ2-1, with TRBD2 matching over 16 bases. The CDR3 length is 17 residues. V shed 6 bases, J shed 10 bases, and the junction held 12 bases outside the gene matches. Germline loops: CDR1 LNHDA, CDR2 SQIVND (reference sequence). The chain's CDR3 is CASREKGTSGRGWEQFF. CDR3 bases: TGTGCCAGTAGGGAGAAGGGGACTAGCGGGAGGGGCTGGGAGCAGTTCTTC.

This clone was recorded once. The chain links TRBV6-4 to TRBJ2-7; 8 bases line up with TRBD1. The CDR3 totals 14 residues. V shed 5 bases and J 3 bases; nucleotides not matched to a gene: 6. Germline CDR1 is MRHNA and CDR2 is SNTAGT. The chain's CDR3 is CASSRDRLLYEQYF. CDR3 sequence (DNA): TGTGCCAGCAGTCGGGACAGGTTACTCTACGAGCAGTACTTC.

The CDR3 nucleotides are TGTGCCACCAGCTCCTTGGGGGACAGGGGTAATTCACCCCTCCACTTT. Protein sequence: CATSSLGDRGNSPLHF. The V gene is TRBV15, the J gene TRBJ1-6; TRBD1 aligns across 10 bases. The CDR3 has 16 residues. The junction had 7 bases not matched to a gene; V was cut back by 5 bases and J by 6 bases. Germline V CDR1 and CDR2: LNHNV, YYDKDF (reference sequence).

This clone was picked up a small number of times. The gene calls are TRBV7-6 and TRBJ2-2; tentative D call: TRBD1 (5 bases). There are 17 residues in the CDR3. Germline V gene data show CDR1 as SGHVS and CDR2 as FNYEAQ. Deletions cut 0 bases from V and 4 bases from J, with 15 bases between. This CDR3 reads CASSLAPGNRGTGELFF. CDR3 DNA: TGTGCCAGCAGCTTAGCCCCAGGGAACCGAGGCACCGGGGAGCTGTTTTTT.

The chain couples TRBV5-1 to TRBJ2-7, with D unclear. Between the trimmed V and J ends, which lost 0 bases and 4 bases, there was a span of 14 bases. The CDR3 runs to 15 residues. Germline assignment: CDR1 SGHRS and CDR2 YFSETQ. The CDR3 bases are TGCGCCAGCAGCTTGGGACTCCTCACTAAGTACGAGCAGTACTTC. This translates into CASSLGLLTKYEQYF.

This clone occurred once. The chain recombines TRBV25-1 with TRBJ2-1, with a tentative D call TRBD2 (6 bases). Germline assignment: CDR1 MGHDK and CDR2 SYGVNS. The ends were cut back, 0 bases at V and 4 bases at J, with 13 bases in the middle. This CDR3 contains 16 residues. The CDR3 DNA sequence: TGTGCCAGCAGTGAATATAGACGGACTACATACAATGAGCAGTTCTTC. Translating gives CASSEYRRTTYNEQFF.

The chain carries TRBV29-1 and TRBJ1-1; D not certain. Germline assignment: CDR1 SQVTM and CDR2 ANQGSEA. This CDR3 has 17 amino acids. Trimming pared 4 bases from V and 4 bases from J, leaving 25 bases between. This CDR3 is CSVVFEAGKPLSTEAFF. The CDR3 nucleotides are TGCAGCGTTGTTTTTGAAGCGGGGAAGCCTCTATCCACTGAAGCTTTCTTT.

CDR3 nucleotides: TGTGCCAGCACTAGGAACTGGGTGAACACTGAAGCTTTCTTT. It yields the protein CASTRNWVNTEAFF. The chain couples TRBV6-5 to TRBJ1-1; D not certain. Germline CDR1 and CDR2: MNHEY and SVGAGI. The CDR3 length is 14 residues. Between the trimmed V and J ends, which lost 7 bases and 0 bases, there was a span of 12 bases.

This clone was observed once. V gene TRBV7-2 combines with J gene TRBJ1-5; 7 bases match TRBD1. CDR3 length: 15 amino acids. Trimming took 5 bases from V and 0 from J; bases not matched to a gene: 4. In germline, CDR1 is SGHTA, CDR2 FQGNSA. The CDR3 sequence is CASSPTGDSNQPQHF. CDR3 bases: TGTGCCAGCAGCCCAACAGGGGATAGCAATCAGCCCCAGCATTTT. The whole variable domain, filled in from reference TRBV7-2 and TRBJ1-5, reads GAGVSQSPSNKVTEKGKDVELRCDPISGHTALYWYRQSLGQGLEFLIYFQGNSAPDKSGLPSDRFSAERTGGSVSTLTIQRTQQEDSAVYLCASSPTGDSNQPQHFGDGTRLSIL.

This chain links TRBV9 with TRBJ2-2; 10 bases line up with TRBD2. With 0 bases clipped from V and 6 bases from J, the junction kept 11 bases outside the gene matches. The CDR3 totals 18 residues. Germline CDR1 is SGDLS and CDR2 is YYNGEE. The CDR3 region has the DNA TGTGCCAGCAGCGTAGGAAAGTCGGGACTAGCGACGGCCGGGGAGCTGTTTTTT. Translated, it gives CASSVGKSGLATAGELFF. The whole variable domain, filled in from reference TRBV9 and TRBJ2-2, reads DSGVTQTPKHLITATGQRVTLRCSPRSGDLSVYWYQQSLDQGLQFLIQYYNGEERAKGNILERFSAQQFPDLHSELNLSSLELGDSALYFCASSVGKSGLATAGELFFGEGSRLTVL.

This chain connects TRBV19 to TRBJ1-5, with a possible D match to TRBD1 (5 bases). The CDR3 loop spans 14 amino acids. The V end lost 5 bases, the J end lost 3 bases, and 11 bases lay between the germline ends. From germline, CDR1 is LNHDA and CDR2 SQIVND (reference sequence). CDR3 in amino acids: CASSQRGDNQPQHF. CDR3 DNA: TGTGCCAGTAGTCAACGGGGGGACAATCAGCCCCAGCATTTT.